This T cell receptor (beta chain) was sequenced in a study of Graves' ophthalmopathy and Graves' hyperthyroidism. Trimming cost V 5 bases and J 2 bases, with 22 bases left between them. Germline V lookup: CDR1 SEHNR, CDR2 FQNEAQ (reference sequence). This CDR3 has 17 residues. RNA served as the template for amplifying TCR beta CDR3 regions. The first-round RT-PCR employed HTBI primers together with the Qiagen OneStep RT-PCR kit. A multiplex PCR was then performed as the second round. TCRdb independently ran MiXCR on the multiplex PCR reads; one entry per CDR3 protein. The table lists roughly 700,000 distinct CDR3 sequences, approximately 40% of them singletons.

Sequenced: peripheral blood. The rearrangement uses TRBV7-9 and TRBJ2-7; tentatively, D is TRBD1 or TRBD2 (6 bases each). The sequence was obtained from an adult man with Graves' ophthalmopathy. DNA for the CDR3: TGTGCCAGCAGCCCCGTGGCCGACAGGAGGGCTACCTACGAGCAGTACTTC. Its protein product is CASSPVADRRATYEQYF.